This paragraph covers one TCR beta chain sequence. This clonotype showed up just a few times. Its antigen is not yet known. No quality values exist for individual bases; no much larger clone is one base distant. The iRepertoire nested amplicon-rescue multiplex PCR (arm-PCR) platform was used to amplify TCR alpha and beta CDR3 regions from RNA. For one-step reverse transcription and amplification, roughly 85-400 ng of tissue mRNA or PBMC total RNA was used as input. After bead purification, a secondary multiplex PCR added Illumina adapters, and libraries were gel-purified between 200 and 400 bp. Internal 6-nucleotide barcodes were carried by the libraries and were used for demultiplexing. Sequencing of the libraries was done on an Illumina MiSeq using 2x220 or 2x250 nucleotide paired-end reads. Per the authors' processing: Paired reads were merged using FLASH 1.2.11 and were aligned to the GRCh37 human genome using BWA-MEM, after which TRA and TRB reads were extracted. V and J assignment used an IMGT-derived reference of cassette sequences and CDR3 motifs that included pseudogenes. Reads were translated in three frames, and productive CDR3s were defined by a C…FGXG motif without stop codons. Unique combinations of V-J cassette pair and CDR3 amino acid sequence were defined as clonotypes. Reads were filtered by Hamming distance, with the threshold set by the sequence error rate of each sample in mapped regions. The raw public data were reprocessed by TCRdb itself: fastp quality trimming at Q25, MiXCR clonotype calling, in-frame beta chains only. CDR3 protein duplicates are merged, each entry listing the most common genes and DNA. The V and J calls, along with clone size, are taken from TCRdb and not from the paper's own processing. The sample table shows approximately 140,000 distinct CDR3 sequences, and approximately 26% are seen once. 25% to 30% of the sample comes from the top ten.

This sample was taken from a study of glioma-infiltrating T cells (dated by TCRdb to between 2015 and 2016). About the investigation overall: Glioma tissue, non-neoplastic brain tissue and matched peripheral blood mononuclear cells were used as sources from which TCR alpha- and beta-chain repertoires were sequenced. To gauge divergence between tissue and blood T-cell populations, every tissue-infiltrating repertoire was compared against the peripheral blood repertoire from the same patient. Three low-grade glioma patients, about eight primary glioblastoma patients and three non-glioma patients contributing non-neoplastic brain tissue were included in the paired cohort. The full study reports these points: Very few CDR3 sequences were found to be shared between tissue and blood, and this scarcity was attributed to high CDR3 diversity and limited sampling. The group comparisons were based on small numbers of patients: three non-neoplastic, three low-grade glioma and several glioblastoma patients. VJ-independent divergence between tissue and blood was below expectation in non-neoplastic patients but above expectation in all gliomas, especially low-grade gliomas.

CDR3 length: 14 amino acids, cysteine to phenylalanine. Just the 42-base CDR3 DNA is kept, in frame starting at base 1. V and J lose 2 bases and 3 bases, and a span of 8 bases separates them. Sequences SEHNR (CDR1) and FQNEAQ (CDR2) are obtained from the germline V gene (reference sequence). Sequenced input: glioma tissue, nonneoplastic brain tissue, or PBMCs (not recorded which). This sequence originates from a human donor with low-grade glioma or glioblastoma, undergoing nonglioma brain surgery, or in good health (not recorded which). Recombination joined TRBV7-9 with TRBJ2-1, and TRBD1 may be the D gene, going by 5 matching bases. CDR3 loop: CASSLPTVYNEQFF. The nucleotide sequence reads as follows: TGTGCCAGCAGCTTACCGACAGTCTACAATGAGCAGTTCTTC.